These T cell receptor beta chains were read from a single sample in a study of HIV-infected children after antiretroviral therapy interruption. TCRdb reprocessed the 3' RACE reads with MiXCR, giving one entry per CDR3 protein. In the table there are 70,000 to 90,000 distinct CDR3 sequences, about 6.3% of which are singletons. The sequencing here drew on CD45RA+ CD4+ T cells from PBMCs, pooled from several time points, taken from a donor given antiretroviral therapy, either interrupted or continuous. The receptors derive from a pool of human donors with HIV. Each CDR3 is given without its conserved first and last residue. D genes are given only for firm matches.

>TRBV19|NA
ASSITPGPSADTQY
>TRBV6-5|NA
ASSHPAGAHEQY
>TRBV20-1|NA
SARSPRPGIGANVLT
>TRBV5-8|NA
ASNKMGTDTQY
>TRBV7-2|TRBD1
ASSLKRGPGNTIY
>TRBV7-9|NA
ASSLIRDQETQY
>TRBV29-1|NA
SAAVSGLSYEQY
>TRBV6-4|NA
ASSPTGTNQPQH
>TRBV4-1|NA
ASSLIFKGAGELF
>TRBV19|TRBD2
ASSISGGGDTQY
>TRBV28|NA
ASSQSGGRAYEQY
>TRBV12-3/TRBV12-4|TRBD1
ASSFRQGVNTIY
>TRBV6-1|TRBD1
ASSVLPGTGPYNEQF
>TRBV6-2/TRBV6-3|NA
ASSQRTDAHYNEQF
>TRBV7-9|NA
ASSLGIQGMGQPQH
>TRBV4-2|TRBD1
ASSQDGGQTNTEAF
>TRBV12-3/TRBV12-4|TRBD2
ASSLRTSGRIGHEQY